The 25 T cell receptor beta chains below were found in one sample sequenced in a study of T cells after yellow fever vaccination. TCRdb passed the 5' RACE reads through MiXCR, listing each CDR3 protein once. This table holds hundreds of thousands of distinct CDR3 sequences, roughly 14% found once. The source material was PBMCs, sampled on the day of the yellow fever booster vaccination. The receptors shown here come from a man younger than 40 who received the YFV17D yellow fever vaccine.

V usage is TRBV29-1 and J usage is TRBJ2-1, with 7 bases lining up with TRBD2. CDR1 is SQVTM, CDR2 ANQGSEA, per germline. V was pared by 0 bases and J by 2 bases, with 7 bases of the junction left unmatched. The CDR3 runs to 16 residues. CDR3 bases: TGCAGCGTTGAAGATTGGGCTAGCGGAACCTACAATGAGCAGTTCTTC. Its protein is CSVEDWASGTYNEQFF.

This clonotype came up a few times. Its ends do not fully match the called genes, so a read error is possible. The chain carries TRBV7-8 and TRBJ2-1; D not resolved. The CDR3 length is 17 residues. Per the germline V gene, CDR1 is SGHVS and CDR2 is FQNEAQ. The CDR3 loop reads CTSSSTTRAAQGNEQFF. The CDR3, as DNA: TGTACCAGCAGCTCAACAACTCGGGCCGCCCAAGGGAATGAGCAGTTCTTC.

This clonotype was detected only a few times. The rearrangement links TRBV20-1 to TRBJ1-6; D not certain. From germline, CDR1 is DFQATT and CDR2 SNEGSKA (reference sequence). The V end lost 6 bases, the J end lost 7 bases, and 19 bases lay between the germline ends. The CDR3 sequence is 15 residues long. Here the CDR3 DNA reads TGCAGTGCCAGACCGGCGGACGTAGAAAATTCACCCCTCCACTTT. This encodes CSARPADVENSPLHF.

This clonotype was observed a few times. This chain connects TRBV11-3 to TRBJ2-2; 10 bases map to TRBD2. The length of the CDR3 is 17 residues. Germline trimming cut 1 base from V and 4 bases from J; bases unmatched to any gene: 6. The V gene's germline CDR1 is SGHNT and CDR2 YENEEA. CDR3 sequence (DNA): TGTGCCAGCAGCTTAGGAGCAGCGGGAGGGGTCACCGGGGAGCTGTTTTTT. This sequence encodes CASSLGAAGGVTGELFF.

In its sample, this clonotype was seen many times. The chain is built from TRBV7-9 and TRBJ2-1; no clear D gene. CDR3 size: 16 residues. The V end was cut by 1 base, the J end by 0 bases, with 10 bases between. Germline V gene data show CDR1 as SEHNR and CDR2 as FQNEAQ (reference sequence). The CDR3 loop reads CASSLVPIRSYNEQFF. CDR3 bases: TGTGCCAGCAGCTTAGTACCGATCCGCTCCTACAATGAGCAGTTCTTC.

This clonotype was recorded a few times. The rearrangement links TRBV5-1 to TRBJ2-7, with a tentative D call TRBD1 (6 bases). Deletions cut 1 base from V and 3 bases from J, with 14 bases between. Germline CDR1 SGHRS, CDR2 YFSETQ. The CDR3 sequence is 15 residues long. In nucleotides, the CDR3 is TGCGCCAGCAGCTTGTCACAGGGAAACATCTACGAGCAGTACTTC. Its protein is CASSLSQGNIYEQYF. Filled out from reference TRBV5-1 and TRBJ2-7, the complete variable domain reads KAGVTQTPRYLIKTRGQQVTLSCSPISGHRSVSWYQQTPGQGLQFLFEYFSETQRNKGNFPGRFSGRQFSNSRSEMNVSTLELGDSALYLCASSLSQGNIYEQYFGPGTRLTVT.

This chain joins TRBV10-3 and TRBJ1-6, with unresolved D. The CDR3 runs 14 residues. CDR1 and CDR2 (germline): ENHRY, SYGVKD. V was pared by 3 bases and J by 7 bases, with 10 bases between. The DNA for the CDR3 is TGTGCCATCAGTGAAAGGGAGTTAAATTCACCCCTCCACTTT. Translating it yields CAISERELNSPLHF.

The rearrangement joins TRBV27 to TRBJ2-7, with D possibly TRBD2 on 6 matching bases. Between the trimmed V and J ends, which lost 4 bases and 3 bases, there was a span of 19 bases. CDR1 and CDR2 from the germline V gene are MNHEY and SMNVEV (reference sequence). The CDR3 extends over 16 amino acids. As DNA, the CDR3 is TGTGCCAGCAGTTCGCGGCCGGGACTTACACTCTACGAGCAGTACTTC. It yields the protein CASSSRPGLTLYEQYF.

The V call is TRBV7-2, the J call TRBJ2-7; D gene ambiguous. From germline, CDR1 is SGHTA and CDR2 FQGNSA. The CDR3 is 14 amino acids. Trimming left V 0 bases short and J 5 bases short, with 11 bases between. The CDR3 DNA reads TGTGCCAGCAGCTTAGCGGGCGGCGTCCACGAGCAGTACTTC. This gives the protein CASSLAGGVHEQYF.

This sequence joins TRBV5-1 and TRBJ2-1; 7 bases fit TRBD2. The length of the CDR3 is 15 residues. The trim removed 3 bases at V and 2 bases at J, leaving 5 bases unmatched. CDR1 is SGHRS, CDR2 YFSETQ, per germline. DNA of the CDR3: TGCGCCAGCAGCTCCAGCGGGGAGACCTACAATGAGCAGTTCTTC. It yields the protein CASSSSGETYNEQFF.

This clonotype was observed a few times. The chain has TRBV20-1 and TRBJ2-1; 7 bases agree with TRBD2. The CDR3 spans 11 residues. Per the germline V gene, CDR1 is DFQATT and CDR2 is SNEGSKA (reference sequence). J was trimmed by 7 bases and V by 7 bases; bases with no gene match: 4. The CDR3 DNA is TGCAGTGGGACTAGTGTTAATGAGCAGTTCTTC. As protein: CSGTSVNEQFF.

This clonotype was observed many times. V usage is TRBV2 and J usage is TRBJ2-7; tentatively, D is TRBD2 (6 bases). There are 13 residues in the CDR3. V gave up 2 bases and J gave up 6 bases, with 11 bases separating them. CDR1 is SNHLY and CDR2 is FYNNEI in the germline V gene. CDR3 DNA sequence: TGTGCCAGCAGTGAATTGGAGGGCTCCGAGCAGTACTTC. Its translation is CASSELEGSEQYF. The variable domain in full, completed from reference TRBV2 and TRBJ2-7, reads EPEVTQTPSHQVTQMGQEVILRCVPISNHLYFYWYRQILGQKVEFLVSFYNNEISEKSEIFDDQFSVERPDGSNFTLKIRSTKLEDSAMYFCASSELEGSEQYFGPGTRLTVT.

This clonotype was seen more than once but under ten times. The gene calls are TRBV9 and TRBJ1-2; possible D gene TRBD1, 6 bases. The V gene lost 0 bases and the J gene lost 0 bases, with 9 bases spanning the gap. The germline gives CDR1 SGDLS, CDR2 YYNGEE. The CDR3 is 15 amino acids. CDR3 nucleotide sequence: TGTGCCAGCAGCGTAGTGGACAGCCCTAACTATGGCTACACCTTC. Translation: CASSVVDSPNYGYTF.

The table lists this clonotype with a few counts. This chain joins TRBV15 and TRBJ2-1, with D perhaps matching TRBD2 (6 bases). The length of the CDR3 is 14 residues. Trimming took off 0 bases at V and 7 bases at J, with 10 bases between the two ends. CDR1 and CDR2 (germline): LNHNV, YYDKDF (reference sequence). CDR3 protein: CATSRDLLANEQFF. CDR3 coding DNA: TGTGCCACCAGCAGAGATCTTCTAGCGAATGAGCAGTTCTTC.

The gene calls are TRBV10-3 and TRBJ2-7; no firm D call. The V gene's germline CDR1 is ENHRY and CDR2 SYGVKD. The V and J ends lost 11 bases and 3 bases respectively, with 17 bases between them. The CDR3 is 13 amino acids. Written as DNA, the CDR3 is TGTGCCTTCTCGCCAGGCGGCGGCTACGAGCAGTACTTC. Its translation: CAFSPGGGYEQYF.

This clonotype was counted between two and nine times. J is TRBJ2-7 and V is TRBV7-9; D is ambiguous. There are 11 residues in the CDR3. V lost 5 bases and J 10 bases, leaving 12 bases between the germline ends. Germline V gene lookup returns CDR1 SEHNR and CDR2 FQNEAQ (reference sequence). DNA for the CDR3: TGTGCCAGCAGCAATACGGGTTTTCAGTACTTC. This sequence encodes CASSNTGFQYF.

The CDR3 spells CATSVGSDRDYEQYF. CDR3 bases: TGTGCCACCAGTGTGGGGTCGGACAGGGACTACGAGCAGTACTTC. The chain employs TRBV24-1 and TRBJ2-7; 8 bases line up with TRBD1. From germline, CDR1 is KGHDR and CDR2 SFDVKD. J gave up 3 bases and V 5 bases, and 8 bases lay outside the gene matches. This CDR3 spans 15 amino acids.

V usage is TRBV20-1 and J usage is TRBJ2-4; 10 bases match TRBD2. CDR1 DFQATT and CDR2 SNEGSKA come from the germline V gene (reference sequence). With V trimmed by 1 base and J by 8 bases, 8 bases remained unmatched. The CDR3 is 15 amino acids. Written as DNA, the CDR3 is TGCAGTGCTAGAGGAGCTAGCGGGAGTACGGACATTCAGTACTTC. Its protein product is CSARGASGSTDIQYF.

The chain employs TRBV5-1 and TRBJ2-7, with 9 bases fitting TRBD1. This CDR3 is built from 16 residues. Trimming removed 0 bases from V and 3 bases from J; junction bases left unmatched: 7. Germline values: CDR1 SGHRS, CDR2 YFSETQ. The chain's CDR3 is CASSLGPAGQGYEQYF. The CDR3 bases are TGCGCCAGCAGCTTGGGCCCAGCGGGACAGGGCTACGAGCAGTACTTC.

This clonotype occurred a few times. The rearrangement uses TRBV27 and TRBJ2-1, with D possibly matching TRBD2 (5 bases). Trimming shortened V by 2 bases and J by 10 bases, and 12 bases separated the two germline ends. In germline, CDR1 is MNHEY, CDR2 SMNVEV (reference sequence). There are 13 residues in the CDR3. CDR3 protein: CASSLTRTTEQFF. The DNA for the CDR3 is TGTGCCAGCAGTTTAACTAGGACGACAGAGCAGTTCTTC.

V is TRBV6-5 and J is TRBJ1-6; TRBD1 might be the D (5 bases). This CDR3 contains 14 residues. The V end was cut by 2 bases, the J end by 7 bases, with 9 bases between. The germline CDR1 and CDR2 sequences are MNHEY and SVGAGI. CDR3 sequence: CASSYRGYNSPLHF. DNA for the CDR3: TGTGCCAGCAGTTACAGGGGTTACAATTCACCCCTCCACTTT.

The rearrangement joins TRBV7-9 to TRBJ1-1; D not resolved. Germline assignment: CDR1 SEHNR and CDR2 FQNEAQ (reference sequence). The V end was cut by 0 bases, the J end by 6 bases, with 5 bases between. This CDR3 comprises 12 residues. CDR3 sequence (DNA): TGTGCCAGCAGCTTAGCGGGGTCTGAAGCTTTCTTT. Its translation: CASSLAGSEAFF. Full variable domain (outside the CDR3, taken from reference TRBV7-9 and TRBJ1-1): DTGVSQNPRHKITKRGQNVTFRCDPISEHNRLYWYRQTLGQGPEFLTYFQNEAQLEKSRLLSDRFSAERPKGSFSTLEIQRTEQGDSAMYLCASSLAGSEAFFGQGTRLTVV.

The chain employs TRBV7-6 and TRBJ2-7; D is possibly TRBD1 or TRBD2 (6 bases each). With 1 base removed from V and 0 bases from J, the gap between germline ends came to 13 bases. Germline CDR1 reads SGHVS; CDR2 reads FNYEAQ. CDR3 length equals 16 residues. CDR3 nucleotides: TGTGCCAGCAGCTTAGTGGAGGGGGTGAGCTCCTACGAGCAGTACTTC. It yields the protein CASSLVEGVSSYEQYF. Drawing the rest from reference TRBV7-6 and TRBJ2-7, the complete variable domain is GAGVSQSPRYKVTKRGQDVALRCDPISGHVSLYWYRQALGQGPEFLTYFNYEAQQDKSGLPNDRFSAERPEGSISTLTIQRTEQRDSAMYRCASSLVEGVSSYEQYFGPGTRLTVT.

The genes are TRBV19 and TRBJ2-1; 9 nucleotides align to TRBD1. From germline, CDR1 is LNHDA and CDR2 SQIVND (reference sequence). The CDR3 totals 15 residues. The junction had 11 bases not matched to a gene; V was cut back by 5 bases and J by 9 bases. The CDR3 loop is CASSWGTGNSGEQFF. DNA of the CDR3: TGTGCCAGTAGTTGGGGGACAGGGAATTCTGGTGAGCAGTTCTTC.

As DNA, the CDR3 is TGTGCCACCAGCAGAGATGGGCACAGGGGACTTTCACCCCTCCACTTT. Amino acid sequence: CATSRDGHRGLSPLHF. The rearrangement uses TRBV15 and TRBJ1-6, with TRBD1 matching over 7 bases. There are 16 residues in the CDR3. Germline lookup yields CDR1 LNHNV and CDR2 YYDKDF (reference sequence). The trim removed 0 bases at V and 9 bases at J, leaving 8 bases unmatched.